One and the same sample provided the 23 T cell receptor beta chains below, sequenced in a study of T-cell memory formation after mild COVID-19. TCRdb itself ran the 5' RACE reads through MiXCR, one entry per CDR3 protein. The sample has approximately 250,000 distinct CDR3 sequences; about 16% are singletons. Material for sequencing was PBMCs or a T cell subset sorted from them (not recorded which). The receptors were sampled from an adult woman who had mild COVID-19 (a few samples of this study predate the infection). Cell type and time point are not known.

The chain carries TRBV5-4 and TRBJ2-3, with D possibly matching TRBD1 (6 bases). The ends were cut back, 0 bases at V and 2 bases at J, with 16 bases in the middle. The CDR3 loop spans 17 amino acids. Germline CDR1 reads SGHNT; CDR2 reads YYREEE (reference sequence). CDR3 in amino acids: CASSLGAGALTTDTQYF. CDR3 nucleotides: TGTGCCAGCAGCTTGGGTGCAGGGGCCCTAACCACAGATACGCAGTATTTT.

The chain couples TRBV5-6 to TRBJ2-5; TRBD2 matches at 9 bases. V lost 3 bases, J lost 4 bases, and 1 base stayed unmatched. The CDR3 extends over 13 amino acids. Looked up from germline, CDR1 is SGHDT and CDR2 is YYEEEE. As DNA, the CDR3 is TGTGCCAGCAGCTCGGGACTAGCAGAGACCCAGTACTTC. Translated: CASSSGLAETQYF.

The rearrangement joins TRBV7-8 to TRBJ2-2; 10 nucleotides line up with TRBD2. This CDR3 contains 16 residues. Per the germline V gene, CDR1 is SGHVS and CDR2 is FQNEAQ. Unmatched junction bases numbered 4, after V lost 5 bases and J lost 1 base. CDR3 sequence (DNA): TGTGCCAGCAGCGGACTAGCGGTCTGGAACACCGGGGAGCTGTTTTTT. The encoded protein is CASSGLAVWNTGELFF.

The CDR3 reads CASSLNGGKGTEAFF. The CDR3 DNA sequence: TGCGCCAGCAGCCTAAACGGGGGGAAAGGCACTGAAGCTTTCTTT. The rearrangement uses TRBV5-1 and TRBJ1-1; possible D gene TRBD1, 5 bases. V was pared by 4 bases and J by 4 bases, with 17 bases between. Germline V CDR1 and CDR2: SGHRS, YFSETQ. The CDR3 has 15 amino acids.

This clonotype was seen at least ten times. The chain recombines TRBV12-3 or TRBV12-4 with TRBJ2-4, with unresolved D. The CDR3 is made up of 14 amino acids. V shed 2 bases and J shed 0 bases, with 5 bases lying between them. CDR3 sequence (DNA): TGTGCCAGCAGTTTACGAGAAGCCAAAAACATTCAGTACTTC. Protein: CASSLREAKNIQYF.

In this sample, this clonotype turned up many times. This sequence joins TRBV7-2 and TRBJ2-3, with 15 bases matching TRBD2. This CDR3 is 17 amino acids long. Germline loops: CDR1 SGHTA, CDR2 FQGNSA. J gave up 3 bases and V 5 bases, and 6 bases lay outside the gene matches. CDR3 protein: CASSPRTSGGATDTQYF. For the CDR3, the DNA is TGTGCCAGCAGCCCCCGGACTAGCGGGGGGGCGACAGATACGCAGTATTTT.

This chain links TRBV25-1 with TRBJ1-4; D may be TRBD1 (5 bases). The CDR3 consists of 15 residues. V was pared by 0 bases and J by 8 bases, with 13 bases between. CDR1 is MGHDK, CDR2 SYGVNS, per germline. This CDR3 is CASSEYGTRREKLFF. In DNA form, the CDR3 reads TGTGCCAGCAGTGAATATGGGACCCGGCGGGAAAAACTGTTTTTT.

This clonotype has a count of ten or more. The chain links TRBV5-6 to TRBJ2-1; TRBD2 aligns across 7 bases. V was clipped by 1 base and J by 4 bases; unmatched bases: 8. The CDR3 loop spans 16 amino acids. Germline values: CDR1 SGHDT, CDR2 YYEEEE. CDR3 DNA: TGTGCCAGCAGCTTGCTTGCCCAGCGGGGTTACAATGAGCAGTTCTTC. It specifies CASSLLAQRGYNEQFF. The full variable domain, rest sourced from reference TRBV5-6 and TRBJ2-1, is DAGVTQSPTHLIKTRGQQVTLRCSPKSGHDTVSWYQQALGQGPQFIFQYYEEEERQRGNFPDRFSGHQFPNYSSELNVNALLLGDSALYLCASSLLAQRGYNEQFFGPGTRLTVL.

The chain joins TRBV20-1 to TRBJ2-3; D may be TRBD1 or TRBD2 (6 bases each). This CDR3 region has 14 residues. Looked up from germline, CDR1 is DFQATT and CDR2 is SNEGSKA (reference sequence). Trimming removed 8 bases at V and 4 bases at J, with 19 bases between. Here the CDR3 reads CSTLGGLLPDTQYF. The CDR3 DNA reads TGCAGTACCCTCGGGGGCCTTCTTCCAGATACGCAGTATTTT.

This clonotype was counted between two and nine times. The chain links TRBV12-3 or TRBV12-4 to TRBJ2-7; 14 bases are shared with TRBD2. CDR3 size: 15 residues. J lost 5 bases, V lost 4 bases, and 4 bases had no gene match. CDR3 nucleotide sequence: TGTGCCAGCAGTTCGGGACTAGCGGGAGAAAACGAGCAGTACTTC. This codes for CASSSGLAGENEQYF.

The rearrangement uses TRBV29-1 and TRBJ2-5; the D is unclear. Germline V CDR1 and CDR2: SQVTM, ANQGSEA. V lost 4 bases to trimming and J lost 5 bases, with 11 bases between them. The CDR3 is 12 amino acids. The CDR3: CSVGTGYETQYF. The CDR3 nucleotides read TGCAGCGTTGGAACCGGGTATGAGACCCAGTACTTC.

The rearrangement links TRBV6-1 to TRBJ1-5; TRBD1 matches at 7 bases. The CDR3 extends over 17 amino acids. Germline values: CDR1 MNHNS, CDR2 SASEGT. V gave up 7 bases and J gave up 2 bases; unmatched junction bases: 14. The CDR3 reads CASKSITGALGNQPQHF. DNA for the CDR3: TGTGCCAGCAAGTCGATAACAGGGGCGCTAGGCAATCAGCCCCAGCATTTT.

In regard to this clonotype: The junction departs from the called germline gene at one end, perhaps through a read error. CDR3 DNA: TGCGCCAGCAGCCCGGGGGACACCGTGGAGCTGTTTTTT. Translating gives CASSPGDTVELFF. The gene calls are TRBV5-1 and TRBJ2-2, with D perhaps matching TRBD1 or TRBD2 (6 bases each). CDR3 length: 13 residues. Germline loops: CDR1 SGHRS, CDR2 YFSETQ.

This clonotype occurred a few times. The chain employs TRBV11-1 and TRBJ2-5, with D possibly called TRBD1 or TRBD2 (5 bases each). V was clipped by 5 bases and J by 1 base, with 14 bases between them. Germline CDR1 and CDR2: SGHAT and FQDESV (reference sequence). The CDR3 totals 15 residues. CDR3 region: CASSPPGPLQETQYF. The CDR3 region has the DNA TGTGCCAGCAGCCCCCCGGGGCCGCTCCAAGAGACCCAGTACTTC. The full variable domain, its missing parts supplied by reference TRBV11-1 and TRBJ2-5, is EAEVAQSPRYKITEKSQAVAFWCDPISGHATLYWYRQILGQGPELLVQFQDESVVDDSQLPKDRFSAERLKGVDSTLKIQPAELGDSAMYLCASSPPGPLQETQYFGPGTRLLVL.

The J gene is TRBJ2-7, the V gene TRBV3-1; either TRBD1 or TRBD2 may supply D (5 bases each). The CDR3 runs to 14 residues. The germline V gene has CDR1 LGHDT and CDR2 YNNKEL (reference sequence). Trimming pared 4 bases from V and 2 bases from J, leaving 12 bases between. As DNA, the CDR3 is TGTGCCAGCAGCCCCTGGGGGACGACCTACGAGCAGTACTTC. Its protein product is CASSPWGTTYEQYF.

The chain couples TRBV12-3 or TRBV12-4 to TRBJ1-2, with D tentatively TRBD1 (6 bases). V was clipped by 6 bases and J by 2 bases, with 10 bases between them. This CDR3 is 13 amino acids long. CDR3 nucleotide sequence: TGTGCCAGCAGCCACACAGGGAACTATGGCTACACCTTC. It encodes CASSHTGNYGYTF.

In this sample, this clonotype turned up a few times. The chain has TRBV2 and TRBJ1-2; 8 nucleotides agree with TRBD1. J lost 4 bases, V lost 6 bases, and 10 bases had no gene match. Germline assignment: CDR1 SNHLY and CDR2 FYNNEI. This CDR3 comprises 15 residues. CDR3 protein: CASRTTGEGGYGYTF. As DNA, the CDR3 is TGTGCCAGCAGGACGACAGGGGAGGGAGGCTATGGCTACACCTTC.

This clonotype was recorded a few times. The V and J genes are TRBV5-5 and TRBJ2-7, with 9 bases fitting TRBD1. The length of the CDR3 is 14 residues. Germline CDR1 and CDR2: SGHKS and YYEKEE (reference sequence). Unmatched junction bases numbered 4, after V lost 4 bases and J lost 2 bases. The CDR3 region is CASSLTGGPYEQYF. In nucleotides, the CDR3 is TGTGCCAGCAGCCTAACAGGGGGCCCCTACGAGCAGTACTTC.

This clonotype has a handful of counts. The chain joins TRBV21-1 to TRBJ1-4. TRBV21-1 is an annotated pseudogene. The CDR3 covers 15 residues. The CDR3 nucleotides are TGTGCCAGCAGCTTCCCGCGCTCAACTAATGAAAAACTGTTTTTT. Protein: CASSFPRSTNEKLFF.

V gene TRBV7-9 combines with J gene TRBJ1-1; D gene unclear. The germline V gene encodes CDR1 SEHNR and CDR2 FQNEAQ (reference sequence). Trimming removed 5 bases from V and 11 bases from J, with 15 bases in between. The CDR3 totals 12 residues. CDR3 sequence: CASSADRSNAFF. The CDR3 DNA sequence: TGTGCCAGCAGCGCGGACCGCTCGAATGCTTTCTTT.

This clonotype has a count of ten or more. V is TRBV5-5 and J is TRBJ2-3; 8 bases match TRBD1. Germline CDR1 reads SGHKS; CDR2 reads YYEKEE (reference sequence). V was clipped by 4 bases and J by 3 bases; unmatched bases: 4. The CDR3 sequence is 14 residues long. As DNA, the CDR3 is TGTGCCAGCAGCAGCAGGACAGGGACAGATACGCAGTATTTT. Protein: CASSSRTGTDTQYF.

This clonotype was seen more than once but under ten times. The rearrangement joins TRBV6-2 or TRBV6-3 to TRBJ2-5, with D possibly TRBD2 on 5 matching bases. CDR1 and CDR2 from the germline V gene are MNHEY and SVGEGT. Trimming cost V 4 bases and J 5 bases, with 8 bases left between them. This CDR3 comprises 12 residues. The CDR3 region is CASSFTGETQYF. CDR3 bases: TGTGCCAGCAGTTTCACGGGGGAGACCCAGTACTTC.

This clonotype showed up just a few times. CDR3 DNA: TGTGCCAGCAGCTTAACCGGGACAGGGGACAATGAGCAGTTCTTC. This translates into CASSLTGTGDNEQFF. The chain employs TRBV28 and TRBJ2-1; 10 bases agree with TRBD1. After removal of 6 bases from V and 5 bases from J, the junction contained 7 bases not matched to a gene. Per the germline V gene, CDR1 is MDHEN and CDR2 is SYDVKM. This CDR3 is 15 amino acids long.